This TCR beta chain appears in the sequencing data of a study of glioma-infiltrating T cells after dendritic cell vaccination. Described time point: after dendritic cell vaccination, including at tumor progression/relapse. TCRdb's table, derived via immunoSEQ multiplex PCR, lists solely in-frame clones and lacks some. Here the sample spans 50,000 to 65,000 clones, about 85% being singletons. The V segment lost 6 bases and the J segment 3 bases; nucleotides outside the gene matches: 9. This CDR3 comprises 17 residues. Germline CDR1 reads SNHLY; CDR2 reads FYNNEI. The TCR comes from a human donor with glioblastoma. The starting material was blood, obtained after dendritic cell vaccination. This rearrangement joins TRBV2 to TRBJ1-6, with TRBD1 matching 9 bases. The CDR3 DNA sequence: TGTGCCAGCAGACCCGGGACAGGGCAGGGCTATAATTCACCCCTCCACTTT. Its protein product is CASRPGTGQGYNSPLHF.